These 25 T cell receptor beta chains were sequenced from one sample in a study of cytomegalovirus exposure and HLA in healthy donors. In the PCR, 60 Vbeta and 13 Jbeta primers were used. Sequenced by immunoSEQ multiplex PCR; TCRdb stores in-frame clones only, minus some. The table lists some 150,000 clones, approximately 10% of them singletons, with 5.5% to 8% in the top ten. Sequencing was performed on PBMCs. These receptors all stem from a middle-aged woman in good health and CMV-seropositive.

The chain couples TRBV29-1 to TRBJ1-2; D uncertain. The CDR3 has 15 amino acids. V was trimmed by 1 base and J by 2 bases, leaving 14 bases between them. Germline-derived CDR1 and CDR2 are SQVTM and ANQGSEA. The CDR3 sequence: CSVEVPRGGNYGYTF. The CDR3 region has the DNA TGCAGCGTTGAAGTCCCCCGCGGAGGGAACTATGGCTACACCTTC. The full variable domain, in which reference TRBV29-1 and TRBJ1-2 provide the parts outside the CDR3, is SAVISQKPSRDICQRGTSLTIQCQVDSQVTMMFWYRQQPGQSLTLIATANQGSEATYESGFVIDKFPISRPNLTFSTLTVSNMSPEDSSIYLCSVEVPRGGNYGYTFGSGTRLTVV.

The table lists this clone with a few counts. This rearrangement joins TRBV7-9 to TRBJ1-6, with D perhaps matching TRBD1 (5 bases). Germline CDR1 reads SEHNR; CDR2 reads FQNEAQ (reference sequence). The germline V and J ends were trimmed by 5 bases and 2 bases, with 13 bases remaining between them. CDR3 size: 16 residues. The CDR3 nucleotides read TGTGCCAGCAGCCTTCTGCGGGGACCCTATAATTCACCCCTCCACTTT. Its translation is CASSLLRGPYNSPLHF.

This sequence joins TRBV18 and TRBJ1-5, with a possible D match to TRBD1 (5 bases). This CDR3 is built from 15 residues. Germline-derived CDR1 and CDR2 are KGHSH and LQKENI. V shed 4 bases and J shed 5 bases, with 15 bases lying between them. CDR3 protein: CASSLTRVSDQPQHF. The DNA for the CDR3 is TGTGCCAGCTCACTAACCAGGGTGAGTGATCAGCCCCAGCATTTT.

This clone was observed a handful of times. The rearrangement links TRBV5-4 to TRBJ1-4, with TRBD1 matching 9 bases. Germline V gene lookup returns CDR1 SGHNT and CDR2 YYREEE (reference sequence). V was clipped by 4 bases and J by 5 bases; unmatched bases: 6. This CDR3 is built from 15 residues. The CDR3 DNA reads TGTGCCAGCAGCCTACGGACAGGGGTGAATGAAAAACTGTTTTTT. Amino acids: CASSLRTGVNEKLFF. Drawing the rest from reference TRBV5-4 and TRBJ1-4, the complete variable domain is ETGVTQSPTHLIKTRGQQVTLRCSSQSGHNTVSWYQQALGQGPQFIFQYYREEENGRGNFPPRFSGLQFPNYSSELNVNALELDDSALYLCASSLRTGVNEKLFFGSGTQLSVL.

This clone showed up just a few times. The J gene is TRBJ2-6, the V gene TRBV7-6, with 12 bases aligning to TRBD2. The germline gives CDR1 SGHVS, CDR2 FNYEAQ. V lost 2 bases and J lost 0; bases outside the gene matches: 5. This CDR3 is 19 amino acids long. CDR3 in amino acids: CASSLPSGGDHSGANVLTF. CDR3 nucleotide sequence: TGTGCCAGCAGCTTACCTAGCGGGGGGGACCACTCTGGGGCCAACGTCCTGACTTTC.

The V and J genes are TRBV10-2 and TRBJ2-1; D unclear. V was trimmed by 7 bases and J by 6 bases, leaving 10 bases between them. Germline CDR1 reads WSHSY; CDR2 reads SAAADI. The CDR3 has 12 residues. The CDR3 DNA reads as TGCGCCAGCATGGGTAGACTCAATGAGCAGTTCTTC. Protein sequence: CASMGRLNEQFF.

This clone has a handful of counts. The chain carries TRBV29-1 and TRBJ2-3; 7 bases are a match to TRBD2. With V trimmed by 7 bases and J by 7 bases, 11 bases remained unmatched. The CDR3 runs 13 residues. Germline CDR1 is SQVTM and CDR2 is ANQGSEA. The CDR3 reads CSADRRLAHTQYF. CDR3 DNA sequence: TGCAGCGCCGACCGCAGACTAGCACATACGCAGTATTTT.

This clone was detected only a few times. The V gene is TRBV2, the J gene TRBJ1-3; 10 bases are shared with TRBD1. This CDR3 has 14 amino acids. V trimming: 4 bases; J trimming: 4 bases; junction bases outside the gene matches: 1. Germline V gene sequence: CDR1 SNHLY, CDR2 FYNNEI. The CDR3 is CASSGTGGGNTIYF. DNA of the CDR3: TGTGCCAGCAGTGGGACAGGGGGAGGAAACACCATATATTTT.

J is TRBJ1-1 and V is TRBV5-6; perhaps TRBD1 as D (6 bases). The V end was cut by 3 bases, the J end by 1 base, with 13 bases between. CDR3 length: 15 amino acids. Germline V lookup: CDR1 SGHDT, CDR2 YYEEEE. CDR3 bases: TGTGCCAGCAGCTCCCTAGGACAGTCGAACACTGAAGCTTTCTTT. It yields the protein CASSSLGQSNTEAFF.

This clone was seen a handful of times. The rearrangement links TRBV29-1 to TRBJ2-1; 8 nucleotides line up with TRBD1. Trimming at V came to 6 bases and at J to 4 bases, leaving 2 bases not matched to a gene. Germline lookup yields CDR1 SQVTM and CDR2 ANQGSEA. This CDR3 is built from 12 residues. The CDR3, as DNA: TGCAGCGTCCGGACAGGGTACAATGAGCAGTTCTTC. Its protein product is CSVRTGYNEQFF.

This clone was found a few times. The chain uses TRBV6-5 and TRBJ1-1, with D perhaps TRBD1 (6 bases). Per germline, CDR1 MNHEY and CDR2 SVGAGI. The CDR3 runs 14 residues. The germline V and J ends were trimmed by 7 bases and 0 bases, with 12 bases remaining between them. The CDR3 protein is CASTLDRLNTEAFF. CDR3 bases: TGTGCCAGCACCTTAGACAGGTTGAACACTGAAGCTTTCTTT.

This clone has more than one count but fewer than ten. The chain couples TRBV19 to TRBJ1-1; D is perhaps TRBD1 (5 bases). V was shortened by 3 bases and J by 3 bases, with 8 bases between the two germline ends. The germline V gene encodes CDR1 LNHDA and CDR2 SQIVND (reference sequence). The length of the CDR3 is 13 residues. CDR3 nucleotide sequence: TGTGCCAGTAGTATTATACAGGACACTGAAGCTTTCTTT. This gives the protein CASSIIQDTEAFF.

V is TRBV4-1 and J is TRBJ2-1; D might be TRBD1 (6 bases). CDR1 and CDR2 (germline): MGHRA, YSYEKL. The CDR3 is 16 amino acids. The V and J ends lost 0 bases and 0 bases respectively, with 9 bases between them. The CDR3 loop is CASSQDEGGSYNEQFF. The CDR3 DNA follows: TGCGCCAGCAGCCAAGATGAAGGGGGCTCCTACAATGAGCAGTTCTTC.

This clone was detected a few times. The chain uses TRBV2 and TRBJ1-2; possible D gene TRBD1, 5 bases. V lost 3 bases, J lost 10 bases, and 21 bases lay in between. Germline V gene sequence: CDR1 SNHLY, CDR2 FYNNEI. The CDR3 covers 15 residues. The CDR3 protein is CASSDQLGTGELYTF. The CDR3 bases are TGTGCCAGCAGTGATCAGCTCGGAACAGGAGAACTCTACACCTTC.

This clone was seen more than once but under ten times. The rearrangement uses TRBV5-1 and TRBJ2-7; D is unresolved. Trimming pared 4 bases from V and 2 bases from J, leaving 19 bases between. Germline V gene sequence: CDR1 SGHRS, CDR2 YFSETQ. This CDR3 is 16 amino acids long. In DNA, the CDR3 is TGCGCCAGCAGCCCAGGCCTTCGAGCCTTCACCTACGAGCAGTACTTC. It is translated as CASSPGLRAFTYEQYF.

This clone was detected a few times. The rearrangement links TRBV19 to TRBJ1-2; D gene ambiguous. Trimming took off 3 bases at V and 4 bases at J, with 9 bases between the two ends. Germline CDR1 and CDR2: LNHDA and SQIVND (reference sequence). This CDR3 has 13 amino acids. The CDR3 here is CASSMDFFYGYTF. The CDR3, as DNA: TGTGCCAGTAGTATGGACTTCTTCTATGGCTACACCTTC.

The chain is built from TRBV19 and TRBJ1-6; maybe TRBD1 (6 bases). The CDR3 runs to 13 residues. V lost 5 bases to trimming and J lost 15 bases, with 17 bases between them. Germline loops: CDR1 LNHDA, CDR2 SQIVND (reference sequence). CDR3 nucleotide sequence: TGTGCCAGTAGTTTCGTACAGGGTTCATACCTCCACTTT. As protein: CASSFVQGSYLHF.

The chain combines TRBV19 with TRBJ1-2; 9 bases are a match to TRBD1. This CDR3 spans 17 amino acids. Germline values: CDR1 LNHDA, CDR2 SQIVND (reference sequence). The V gene end was trimmed by 7 bases and the J gene end by 6 bases; junction bases not matched to a gene: 18. CDR3: CASTTAGTGRLRDGYTF. CDR3 DNA sequence: TGTGCCAGTACTACCGCCGGGACAGGGCGTTTAAGGGATGGCTACACCTTC.

This clone was detected only a few times. The chain combines TRBV10-2 with TRBJ2-5, with D possibly being TRBD1 (6 bases). Germline assignment: CDR1 WSHSY and CDR2 SAAADI. The CDR3 sequence is 13 residues long. V was trimmed by 6 bases and J by 5 bases, leaving 13 bases between them. The CDR3 is CASSPTGGETQYF. CDR3 DNA: TGCGCCAGCAGCCCGACTGGGGGCGAGACCCAGTACTTC.

J is TRBJ1-1 and V is TRBV7-2, with D possibly TRBD1 on 5 matching bases. The CDR3 consists of 18 residues. Germline assignment: CDR1 SGHTA and CDR2 FQGNSA. The ends were cut back, 5 bases at V and 5 bases at J, with 27 bases in the middle. The CDR3 loop reads CASSRSSGTSLRGTEAFF. The DNA for the CDR3 is TGTGCCAGCAGCCGATCTTCCGGGACTTCCCTACGTGGGACTGAAGCTTTCTTT.

This clone appeared a few times. This chain joins TRBV7-6 and TRBJ2-5, with a possible D match to TRBD2 (6 bases). V gave up 5 bases and J gave up 0 bases, with 10 bases separating them. CDR1 SGHVS and CDR2 FNYEAQ come from the germline V gene. The CDR3 is made up of 14 amino acids. Here the CDR3 reads CASSPAGYQETQYF. CDR3 DNA: TGTGCCAGCAGCCCCGCGGGGTACCAAGAGACCCAGTACTTC.

The CDR3: CASGGKDTGTGEAFF. CDR3 DNA: TGCGCCAGCGGGGGGAAAGATACCGGGACAGGGGAAGCTTTCTTT. The rearrangement joins TRBV5-1 to TRBJ1-1, with 9 bases matching TRBD1. This CDR3 comprises 15 residues. With V trimmed by 7 bases and J by 8 bases, 15 bases remained unmatched. Germline V gene lookup returns CDR1 SGHRS and CDR2 YFSETQ.

This clone was picked up a small number of times. The chain joins TRBV2 to TRBJ1-1; the match to TRBD1 covers 7 bases. Unmatched junction bases numbered 2, after V lost 6 bases and J lost 1 base. Germline V gene lookup returns CDR1 SNHLY and CDR2 FYNNEI. The CDR3 contains 13 residues. This CDR3 reads CASRGQPNTEAFF. CDR3 DNA: TGTGCCAGCAGGGGACAGCCGAACACTGAAGCTTTCTTT.

This chain uses TRBV5-1 with TRBJ2-3; 11 bases match TRBD2. V shed 2 bases and J 3 bases; nucleotides not matched to a gene: 11. The CDR3 loop spans 18 amino acids. CDR1 and CDR2 from the germline V gene are SGHRS and YFSETQ. CDR3 amino acids: CASSFLLIAGGRTDTQYF. The CDR3 DNA follows: TGCGCCAGCAGCTTCCTTTTAATAGCGGGGGGGCGGACAGATACGCAGTATTTT.

V is TRBV4-1 and J is TRBJ1-6; D uncertain. Germline V lookup: CDR1 MGHRA, CDR2 YSYEKL. The V and J ends lost 0 bases and 6 bases respectively, with 15 bases between them. This CDR3 contains 17 residues. The CDR3 DNA sequence: TGCGCCAGCAGCCAAGAGGCCATCCATAGCGGTAATTCACCCCTCCACTTT. Protein product: CASSQEAIHSGNSPLHF.